What follows are 9 T cell receptor beta chains derived from one specimen sequenced in a study of T cell repertoires in cytomegalovirus infection. TCRdb re-derived calls from the reads in MiXCR, one entry per CDR3 protein. This table holds some 320,000 distinct CDR3 sequences, about 27% found once. Their recognized antigens are unknown. Sequences were derived from cultured PBMCs, sampled from culture after CMV antigen stimulation. The receptors originated from a human donor in good health (CMV status not recorded). Some clones in this sample may be carry-over from other donors' samples.

This clonotype was recorded a few times. This chain uses TRBV5-5 with TRBJ1-1, with TRBD1 matching over 9 bases. Trimming at V came to 4 bases and at J to 4 bases, leaving 14 bases not matched to a gene. Germline V lookup: CDR1 SGHKS, CDR2 YYEKEE (reference sequence). This CDR3 has 17 residues. The CDR3 region has the DNA TGTGCCAGCAGCAGGACCCCCGGGACAGGGAGTGTCACTGAAGCTTTCTTT. This encodes CASSRTPGTGSVTEAFF.

In this sample, this clonotype turned up many times. The genes are TRBV28 and TRBJ2-3; D uncertain. Between the trimmed V and J ends, which lost 7 bases and 2 bases, there was a span of 10 bases. Germline loops: CDR1 MDHEN, CDR2 SYDVKM. The CDR3 runs to 13 residues. The CDR3 is CASTPALTDTQYF. DNA of the CDR3: TGTGCCAGCACGCCCGCCCTCACAGATACGCAGTATTTT.

This clonotype was recorded a few times. The rearrangement joins TRBV7-9 to TRBJ2-7; TRBD1 matches 7 bases. The germline V gene has CDR1 SEHNR and CDR2 FQNEAQ (reference sequence). This CDR3 comprises 14 residues. J lost 5 bases, V lost 1 base, and 5 bases had no gene match. The CDR3 region is CASSLGQGYHEQYF. The CDR3 region has the DNA TGTGCCAGCAGCTTAGGACAGGGTTACCACGAGCAGTACTTC.

The chain carries TRBV12-3 or TRBV12-4 and TRBJ1-1; a weak D match, TRBD1 (6 bases). The V end was cut by 5 bases, the J end by 6 bases, with 16 bases between. The CDR3 length is 14 residues. CDR3 sequence: CASSPRTGGSEAFF. As DNA, the CDR3 is TGTGCCAGCAGTCCTCGGACGGGGGGCTCTGAAGCTTTCTTT.

The CDR3 DNA reads as TGTGCCAGTAGTATATTGACAGACTACTATGGCTACACCTTC. Residues: CASSILTDYYGYTF. This chain joins TRBV19 and TRBJ1-2; maybe TRBD1 (5 bases). CDR3 length: 14 residues. Trimming pared 2 bases from V and 3 bases from J, leaving 10 bases between. The V gene's germline CDR1 is LNHDA and CDR2 SQIVND (reference sequence).

The chain has TRBV11-3 and TRBJ1-6; TRBD1 matches 10 bases. Germline loops: CDR1 SGHNT, CDR2 YENEEA. The CDR3 covers 15 residues. J gave up 7 bases and V 5 bases, and 5 bases lay outside the gene matches. The chain's CDR3 is CASSTGTGENSPLHF. The CDR3 coding sequence is TGTGCCAGCAGCACCGGGACAGGGGAAAATTCACCCCTCCACTTT.

A remark on this clonotype: This may be a read error, as it is one base from a much larger clone. The chain carries TRBV7-6 and TRBJ2-7, with 14 positions matching TRBD2. Germline V gene sequence: CDR1 SGHVS, CDR2 FNYEAQ. This CDR3 region has 17 residues. V gave up 6 bases and J gave up 4 bases; unmatched junction bases: 11. In DNA form, the CDR3 reads TGTGCCAGCAGACCAAGACTAGCGGGGGGGTCCTGGTACGAGCAGTACTTC. Residues: CASRPRLAGGSWYEQYF.

The chain recombines TRBV27 with TRBJ1-5, with D hard to call. Trimming took 3 bases from V and 0 from J, leaving 9 bases between them. Germline loops: CDR1 MNHEY, CDR2 SMNVEV (reference sequence). This CDR3 region has 15 residues. The CDR3 region has the DNA TGTGCCAGCAGTTTGGCGGCTAATAGCAATCAGCCCCAGCATTTT. Amino acids: CASSLAANSNQPQHF.

This clonotype was seen a handful of times. The junction differs from germline at one of its ends, possibly a read error. V usage is TRBV6-5 and J usage is TRBJ1-3; D is possibly TRBD1 (5 bases). The V gene's germline CDR1 is MNHEY and CDR2 SVGAGI. The CDR3 consists of 14 residues. DNA for the CDR3: TGTGCCAGCAGTTACTCGCGAACCGCCGGGACCCACGATTTT. Translated: CASSYSRTAGTHDF.